The next 7 T cell receptor beta chains were all read from a single sample in a study of T cell responses to AZD1222 COVID-19 vaccine. Assay used: immunoSEQ multiplex PCR; TCRdb lists only in-frame clones, some missing. In the table there are around 200,000 clones, 85% to 95% of which are singletons. The sequences come from peripheral blood, collected 28 days after the second AZD1222 dose. These receptors originate from an adult who received the AZD1222 COVID-19 vaccine.

The chain carries TRBV5-6 and TRBJ1-4; 8 nucleotides align to TRBD1. V trimming: 4 bases; J trimming: 3 bases; junction bases outside the gene matches: 5. There are 15 residues in the CDR3. Germline values: CDR1 SGHDT, CDR2 YYEEEE. This CDR3 is CASSRSGGSNEKLFF. The CDR3 DNA follows: TGTGCCAGCAGCCGGTCAGGGGGCTCTAATGAAAAACTGTTTTTT.

The rearrangement joins TRBV30 to TRBJ2-7; D gene unclear. V was clipped by 3 bases and J by 7 bases, with 16 bases between them. The CDR3 has 13 amino acids. The germline V gene encodes CDR1 GTSNPN and CDR2 SVGIG (reference sequence). CDR3 region: CAWRVSVVGEQYF. The CDR3 DNA sequence: TGTGCCTGGAGGGTCTCGGTTGTGGGTGAGCAGTACTTC.

The J gene is TRBJ2-3, the V gene TRBV5-4; the match to TRBD2 covers 14 bases. In germline, CDR1 is SGHNT, CDR2 YYREEE (reference sequence). V was clipped by 4 bases and J by 2 bases; unmatched bases: 9. The CDR3 covers 18 residues. CDR3 region: CASSLKTSGGVVTDTQYF. CDR3 DNA: TGTGCCAGCAGCCTAAAGACTAGCGGGGGGGTAGTCACAGATACGCAGTATTTT.

The chain uses TRBV19 and TRBJ1-2, with 9 bases aligning to TRBD1. Germline trimming cut 4 bases from V and 4 bases from J; bases unmatched to any gene: 4. Germline values: CDR1 LNHDA, CDR2 SQIVND (reference sequence). The CDR3 sequence is 14 residues long. The CDR3 nucleotides read TGTGCCAGTAGTAAGGACAGGGGTGGCTATGGCTACACCTTC. Encoded protein: CASSKDRGGYGYTF.

V is TRBV30 and J is TRBJ2-1, with 9 bases fitting TRBD2. Germline V CDR1 and CDR2: GTSNPN, SVGIG (reference sequence). V shed 5 bases, J shed 4 bases, and the junction held 3 bases outside the gene matches. The CDR3 consists of 13 residues. CDR3 DNA sequence: TGTGCCTGGGATAGCGGGAGATACAATGAGCAGTTCTTC. Translating gives CAWDSGRYNEQFF.

This chain links TRBV19 with TRBJ1-2; tentatively, D is TRBD1 (5 bases). Trimming left V 3 bases short and J 2 bases short, with 13 bases between. CDR1 and CDR2 (germline): LNHDA, SQIVND (reference sequence). The CDR3 extends over 15 amino acids. As DNA, the CDR3 is TGTGCCAGTAGTATCGGGTGGCAGGGAAACTATGGCTACACCTTC. Translated, it gives CASSIGWQGNYGYTF.

The CDR3 bases are TGTGCCAGCACCCCTGACGCCTACAATGAGCAGTTCTTC. This codes for CASTPDAYNEQFF. The genes are TRBV12-3 or TRBV12-4 and TRBJ2-1; D not resolved. The CDR3 covers 13 residues. V lost 7 bases, J lost 2 bases, and 9 bases lay in between.